This passage covers 27 T cell receptor beta chains from one sample sequenced in a study of blood T cell repertoires in COVID-19. Method: immunoSEQ multiplex PCR; TCRdb's copy keeps in-frame clones and lacks some. This sample has 30,000 or so clones; about 89% occur once, and the top ten carry roughly 5.2%. Sequenced: peripheral blood. The origin of the receptors is a human donor in a cohort sampled during active COVID-19.

This rearrangement joins TRBV29-1 to TRBJ2-1, with 9 positions matching TRBD2. Germline V CDR1 and CDR2: SQVTM, ANQGSEA. The CDR3 is 14 amino acids. The ends lost 7 bases at V and 8 bases at J; junction bases unmatched: 12. The CDR3 region is CSANPLAGNYEQFF. Written as DNA, the CDR3 is TGCAGCGCCAACCCCCTAGCGGGAAACTATGAGCAGTTCTTC.

In nucleotides, the CDR3 is TGTGCCACCGGCAACAGGGCCCCGGGGGAAGCTTTCTTT. Translating gives CATGNRAPGEAFF. V gene TRBV24-1 combines with J gene TRBJ1-1; D might be TRBD1 (6 bases). V was clipped by 9 bases and J by 8 bases, with 18 bases between them. Germline CDR1 reads KGHDR; CDR2 reads SFDVKD. The CDR3 totals 13 residues.

J is TRBJ2-1 and V is TRBV7-3, with 10 bases lining up with TRBD2. The CDR3 is 15 residues long. In germline, CDR1 is SGHTA, CDR2 FQGTGA. J was trimmed by 2 bases and V by 2 bases; bases with no gene match: 0. CDR3 DNA sequence: TGTGCCAGCAGCTTAGGACTAGCGGCCTACAATGAGCAGTTCTTC. This gives the protein CASSLGLAAYNEQFF.

This clone appeared a single time. The rearrangement uses TRBV28 and TRBJ1-1, with D perhaps TRBD1 (5 bases). Germline V gives CDR1 MDHEN, CDR2 SYDVKM. The CDR3 sequence is 13 residues long. The germline V and J ends were trimmed by 4 bases and 0 bases, with 6 bases remaining between them. CDR3 sequence reads: CASSSRVNTEAFF. DNA for the CDR3: TGTGCCAGCAGTTCCAGGGTGAACACTGAAGCTTTCTTT.

In its sample, this clone was seen once. The genes are TRBV19 and TRBJ2-2; 7 nucleotides agree with TRBD2. CDR1 is LNHDA, CDR2 SQIVND, per germline (reference sequence). There are 14 residues in the CDR3. Trimming took 5 bases from V and 6 from J; bases not matched to a gene: 6. CDR3 amino acids: CASSWGGTAGELFF. For the CDR3, the DNA is TGTGCCAGTAGTTGGGGGGGAACGGCCGGGGAGCTGTTTTTT.

The chain links TRBV19 to TRBJ1-1, with TRBD1 matching 8 bases. The V gene's germline CDR1 is LNHDA and CDR2 SQIVND (reference sequence). Losses at the gene ends were 1 base for V and 1 base for J; bases not matched to a gene: 5. The CDR3 spans 16 residues. CDR3 sequence (DNA): TGTGCCAGTAGTATAGGCCCCGGGACAGGGAACACTGAAGCTTTCTTT. It specifies CASSIGPGTGNTEAFF.

The chain employs TRBV7-8 and TRBJ1-5; D is ambiguous. The V and J ends lost 1 base and 5 bases respectively, with 12 bases between them. The CDR3 is made up of 15 amino acids. CDR1 and CDR2 (germline): SGHVS, FQNEAQ. This CDR3 reads CASSLGWRAHQPQHF. CDR3 nucleotides: TGTGCCAGCAGCTTAGGTTGGAGGGCCCATCAGCCCCAGCATTTT. Using reference TRBV7-8 and TRBJ1-5 for the parts outside the CDR3, the full variable domain is GAGVSQSPRYKVAKRGQDVALRCDPISGHVSLFWYQQALGQGPEFLTYFQNEAQLDKSGLPSDRFFAERPEGSVSTLKIQRTQQEDSAVYLCASSLGWRAHQPQHFGDGTRLSIL.

V is TRBV5-1 and J is TRBJ2-5, with D perhaps matching TRBD2 (6 bases). CDR1 and CDR2 from the germline V gene are SGHRS and YFSETQ. V dropped 1 base and J dropped 1 base, with 11 bases sitting between them. The CDR3 is made up of 15 amino acids. DNA for the CDR3: TGCGCCAGCAGCTTGATGGGGGGTATCCAAGAGACCCAGTACTTC. It is translated as CASSLMGGIQETQYF. Supplemented by reference TRBV5-1 and TRBJ2-5, the full variable domain reads KAGVTQTPRYLIKTRGQQVTLSCSPISGHRSVSWYQQTPGQGLQFLFEYFSETQRNKGNFPGRFSGRQFSNSRSEMNVSTLELGDSALYLCASSLMGGIQETQYFGPGTRLLVL.

The J gene is TRBJ2-5, the V gene TRBV14, with TRBD2 matching over 9 bases. The V and J ends lost 5 bases and 4 bases, in that order; junction bases with no gene match: 8. The CDR3 has 15 residues. Per germline, CDR1 SGHDN and CDR2 FVKESK. CDR3 sequence reads: CASSELAGVRETQYF. CDR3 DNA sequence: TGTGCCAGCAGCGAATTAGCGGGAGTCCGAGAGACCCAGTACTTC. Full variable domain (outside the CDR3, taken from reference TRBV14 and TRBJ2-5): EAGVTQFPSHSVIEKGQTVTLRCDPISGHDNLYWYRRVMGKEIKFLLHFVKESKQDESGMPNNRFLAERTGGTYSTLKVQPAELEDSGVYFCASSELAGVRETQYFGPGTRLLVL.

The chain recombines TRBV27 with TRBJ1-4; D may be TRBD1 (6 bases). Germline V gene data show CDR1 as MNHEY and CDR2 as SMNVEV (reference sequence). This CDR3 is 14 amino acids long. The V end lost 4 bases, the J end lost 7 bases, and 13 bases lay between the germline ends. CDR3 sequence (DNA): TGTGCCAGCAGTTCTCGGGGGGGCCTTGAAAAACTGTTTTTT. Amino acid sequence: CASSSRGGLEKLFF.

This clone has just a few counts. The chain links TRBV28 to TRBJ1-5; D unclear. The ends were cut back, 6 bases at V and 9 bases at J, with 12 bases in the middle. The CDR3 runs 12 residues. Germline values: CDR1 MDHEN, CDR2 SYDVKM. CDR3 nucleotide sequence: TGTGCCAGCAGAGAGGGCTTGTCGCCCCAGCATTTT. Translation gives CASREGLSPQHF.

This chain joins TRBV28 and TRBJ1-6; 7 positions agree with TRBD1. The CDR3 is 15 residues long. V shed 8 bases and J 4 bases; nucleotides not matched to a gene: 8. The germline gives CDR1 MDHEN, CDR2 SYDVKM. DNA of the CDR3: TGTGCCAGCCGGTGGGACAGATCGTATAATTCACCCCTCCACTTT. Translating gives CASRWDRSYNSPLHF. Full variable domain (missing parts from reference TRBV28 and TRBJ1-6): DVKVTQSSRYLVKRTGEKVFLECVQDMDHENMFWYRQDPGLGLRLIYFSYDVKMKEKGDIPEGYSVSREKKERFSLILESASTNQTSMYLCASRWDRSYNSPLHFGNGTRLTVT.

The chain has TRBV6-6 and TRBJ1-6; TRBD1 is a possible D gene (6 bases). The CDR3 loop spans 14 amino acids. Germline values: CDR1 MNHNY, CDR2 SVGAGI (reference sequence). Trimming took 6 bases from V and 9 from J, leaving 15 bases between them. The CDR3 nucleotides read TGTGCCAGCAGGTACCAGGAGACAGGTTCACCCCTCCACTTT. Translated: CASRYQETGSPLHF.

The rearrangement links TRBV11-2 to TRBJ2-5, with 10 bases fitting TRBD2. Germline lookup yields CDR1 SGHAT and CDR2 FQNNGV. The CDR3 has 15 residues. The ends lost 1 base at V and 5 bases at J; junction bases unmatched: 4. The CDR3 is CASSLVPGLAETQYF. The CDR3, as DNA: TGTGCCAGCAGCTTAGTTCCGGGACTAGCGGAGACCCAGTACTTC.

J is TRBJ2-5 and V is TRBV5-6, with a weak D call TRBD1 (6 bases). V was pared by 5 bases and J by 0 bases, with 14 bases between. The CDR3 length is 15 residues. CDR1 SGHDT and CDR2 YYEEEE come from the germline V gene. CDR3: CASRKQGANQETQYF. CDR3 sequence (DNA): TGTGCCAGCAGAAAACAGGGAGCGAACCAAGAGACCCAGTACTTC.

The CDR3 region has the DNA TGTGCCAGCAGCTTATCTCAGGCTACAGATACGCAGTATTTT. Protein sequence: CASSLSQATDTQYF. The chain is built from TRBV7-2 and TRBJ2-3; the D is unclear. Germline V gives CDR1 SGHTA, CDR2 FQGNSA. With 2 bases removed from V and 3 bases from J, the gap between germline ends came to 9 bases. CDR3 length: 14 amino acids.

The rearrangement uses TRBV7-6 and TRBJ2-1; TRBD1 matches 9 bases. The germline V gene encodes CDR1 SGHVS and CDR2 FNYEAQ. The CDR3 is made up of 15 amino acids. The V gene end was trimmed by 4 bases and the J gene end by 7 bases; junction bases not matched to a gene: 8. The CDR3 protein is CASSSFGTGWNEQFF. For the CDR3, the DNA is TGTGCCAGCAGCTCTTTCGGGACAGGGTGGAATGAGCAGTTCTTC.

The gene calls are TRBV6-5 and TRBJ1-5; D ambiguous. V shed 8 bases and J shed 5 bases, with 10 bases lying between them. This CDR3 contains 12 residues. CDR1 is MNHEY, CDR2 SVGAGI, per germline. This CDR3 is CASEFGDQPQHF. For the CDR3, the DNA is TGTGCCAGCGAGTTCGGGGATCAGCCCCAGCATTTT.

The chain's CDR3 is CASSPTGTGVGYTF. CDR3 bases: TGTGCCAGCAGCCCTACCGGGACAGGGGTGGGCTACACCTTC. The chain combines TRBV11-2 with TRBJ1-2; 10 nucleotides agree with TRBD1. The CDR3 spans 14 residues. The germline CDR1 and CDR2 sequences are SGHAT and FQNNGV. The trim removed 5 bases at V and 8 bases at J, leaving 8 bases unmatched.

This chain connects TRBV6-1 to TRBJ1-5; possibly TRBD1 for D (6 bases). This CDR3 comprises 13 residues. Germline CDR1 reads MNHNS; CDR2 reads SASEGT. V shed 1 base and J shed 9 bases, with 10 bases lying between them. CDR3 loop: CASSEEGESPQHF. CDR3 nucleotides: TGTGCCAGCAGTGAAGAGGGGGAGTCGCCCCAGCATTTT.

J is TRBJ2-7 and V is TRBV5-4, with D perhaps matching TRBD2 (6 bases). Germline V CDR1 and CDR2: SGHNT, YYREEE (reference sequence). The germline V and J ends were trimmed by 0 bases and 0 bases, with 13 bases remaining between them. This CDR3 has 16 residues. The CDR3 region is CASSLGGTSSSYEQYV. CDR3 bases: TGTGCCAGCAGCTTGGGAGGGACTTCCAGCTCCTACGAGCAGTACGTC.

The chain has TRBV19 and TRBJ1-5; 9 positions agree with TRBD1. The CDR3 covers 16 residues. Germline V gives CDR1 LNHDA, CDR2 SQIVND (reference sequence). After removal of 4 bases from V and 6 bases from J, the junction contained 10 bases not matched to a gene. The CDR3 sequence: CASSTGTGTGGQPQHF. CDR3 DNA sequence: TGTGCCAGTAGTACCGGGACAGGGACCGGGGGTCAGCCCCAGCATTTT.

This chain connects TRBV19 to TRBJ1-5; weak D call: TRBD1 (5 bases). V lost 4 bases, J lost 1 base, and 14 bases lay in between. The CDR3 is 16 residues long. Germline V lookup: CDR1 LNHDA, CDR2 SQIVND (reference sequence). CDR3 loop: CASSKFESGSNQPQHF. CDR3 sequence (DNA): TGTGCCAGTAGTAAATTTGAATCAGGGAGCAATCAGCCCCAGCATTTT.

J is TRBJ2-1 and V is TRBV7-2; 10 bases are a match to TRBD2. The CDR3 is made up of 19 amino acids. Trimming took 0 bases from V and 2 from J; bases not matched to a gene: 10. Germline values: CDR1 SGHTA, CDR2 FQGNSA. The CDR3 loop is CASSLARASGSITYNEQFF. DNA of the CDR3: TGTGCCAGCAGCTTAGCGCGGGCTAGCGGGAGTATAACCTACAATGAGCAGTTCTTC.

The chain uses TRBV5-4 and TRBJ1-1, with 8 bases identical to TRBD1. The ends lost 3 bases at V and 1 base at J; junction bases unmatched: 5. This CDR3 region has 15 residues. Germline V gene data show CDR1 as SGHNT and CDR2 as YYREEE (reference sequence). The CDR3 region is CASSSTGTGNTEAFF. As DNA, the CDR3 is TGTGCCAGCAGCTCCACCGGGACAGGGAACACTGAAGCTTTCTTT.

CDR3 residues: CASSVVGGGFTDTQYF. The CDR3 DNA reads TGTGCCAGCAGCGTAGTAGGCGGGGGCTTCACAGATACGCAGTATTTT. The chain couples TRBV9 to TRBJ2-3, with a weak D call TRBD2 (7 bases). This CDR3 has 16 residues. Trimming stripped 0 bases from V and 2 bases from J, with 13 bases between. CDR1 is SGDLS, CDR2 YYNGEE, per germline. Supplemented by reference TRBV9 and TRBJ2-3, the full variable domain reads DSGVTQTPKHLITATGQRVTLRCSPRSGDLSVYWYQQSLDQGLQFLIQYYNGEERAKGNILERFSAQQFPDLHSELNLSSLELGDSALYFCASSVVGGGFTDTQYFGPGTRLTVL.

The table lists this clone with a few counts. The CDR3 protein is CASRATGHEQYV. The CDR3 DNA reads TGTGCCAGCAGGGCTACAGGGCACGAGCAGTACGTC. V gene TRBV3-1 (or the pseudogene TRBV3-2) combines with J gene TRBJ2-7; weak D call: TRBD1 (6 bases). V shed 6 bases and J shed 5 bases, with 11 bases lying between them. There are 12 residues in the CDR3. Germline CDR1 is LGHDT and CDR2 is YNNKEL (reference sequence).